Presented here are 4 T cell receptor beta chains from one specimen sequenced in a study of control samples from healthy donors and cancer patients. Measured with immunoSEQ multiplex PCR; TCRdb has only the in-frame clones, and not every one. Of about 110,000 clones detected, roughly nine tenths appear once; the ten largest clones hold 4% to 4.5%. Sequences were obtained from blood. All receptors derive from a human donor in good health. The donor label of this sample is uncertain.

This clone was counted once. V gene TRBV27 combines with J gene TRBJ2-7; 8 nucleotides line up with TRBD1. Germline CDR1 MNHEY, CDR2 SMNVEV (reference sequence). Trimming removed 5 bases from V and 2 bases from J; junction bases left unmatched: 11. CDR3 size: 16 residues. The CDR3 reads CASSGPAGQVTYEQYV. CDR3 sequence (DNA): TGTGCCAGCAGTGGCCCGGCGGGACAGGTAACCTACGAGCAGTACGTC.

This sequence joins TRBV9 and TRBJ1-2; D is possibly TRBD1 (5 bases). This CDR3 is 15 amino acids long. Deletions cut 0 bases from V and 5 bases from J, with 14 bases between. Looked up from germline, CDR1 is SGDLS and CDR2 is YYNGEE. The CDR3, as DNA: TGTGCCAGCAGCGTAGGGTCGACAGCTACGTATGGCTACACCTTC. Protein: CASSVGSTATYGYTF.

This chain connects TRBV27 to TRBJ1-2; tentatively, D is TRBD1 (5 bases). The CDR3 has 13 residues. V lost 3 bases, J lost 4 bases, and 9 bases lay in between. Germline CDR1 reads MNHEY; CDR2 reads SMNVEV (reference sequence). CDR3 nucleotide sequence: TGTGCCAGCAGTTTCGACAGTACCTATGGCTACACCTTC. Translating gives CASSFDSTYGYTF.

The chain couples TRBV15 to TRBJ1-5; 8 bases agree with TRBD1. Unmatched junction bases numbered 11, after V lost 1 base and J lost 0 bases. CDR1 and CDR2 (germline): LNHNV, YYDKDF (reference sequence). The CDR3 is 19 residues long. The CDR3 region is CATSRVKGQAIYSNQPQHF. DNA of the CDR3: TGTGCCACCAGCAGAGTGAAGGGACAGGCCATTTATAGCAATCAGCCCCAGCATTTT.